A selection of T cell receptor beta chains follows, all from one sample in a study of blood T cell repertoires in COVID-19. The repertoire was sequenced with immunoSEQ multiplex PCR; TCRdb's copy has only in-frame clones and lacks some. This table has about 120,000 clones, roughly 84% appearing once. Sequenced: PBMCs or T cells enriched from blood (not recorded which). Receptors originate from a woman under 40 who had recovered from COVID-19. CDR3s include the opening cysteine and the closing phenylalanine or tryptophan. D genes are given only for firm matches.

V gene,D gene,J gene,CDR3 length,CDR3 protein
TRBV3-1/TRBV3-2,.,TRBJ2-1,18,CASSQDLVNRCPYNEQFF
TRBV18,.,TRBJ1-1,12,CASSQGNTEAFF
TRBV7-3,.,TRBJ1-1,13,CASSLWRGTEAFF
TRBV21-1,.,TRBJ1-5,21,CASSKERPSRDRSQWSQPQHF
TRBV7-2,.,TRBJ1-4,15,CASSLVASSWKKLFF
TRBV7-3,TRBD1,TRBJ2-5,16,CASSPTGTGGQETQYF
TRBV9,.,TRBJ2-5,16,CASSVGARGAEETQYF
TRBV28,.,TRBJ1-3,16,CASTGQGTSAGNTIYF
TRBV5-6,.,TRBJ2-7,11,CASSLEREQYF
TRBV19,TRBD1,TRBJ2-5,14,CAPRRDSPQETQYF
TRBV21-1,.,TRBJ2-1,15,CASSRNRGKGNEQFF
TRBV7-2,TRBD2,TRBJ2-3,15,CASSFSGGWADTQYF
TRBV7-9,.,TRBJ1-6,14,CASSRTEGWSPLHF
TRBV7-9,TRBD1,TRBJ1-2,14,CASSPQGGDYGYTF
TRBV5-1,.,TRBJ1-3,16,CASSPEVTGSGNTIYF
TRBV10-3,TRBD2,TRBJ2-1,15,CAISARGGSSDEQFF
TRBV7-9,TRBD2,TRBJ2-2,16,CASSGASGRNTGELFF
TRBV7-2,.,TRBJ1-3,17,CASSSQALLSSGNTIYF
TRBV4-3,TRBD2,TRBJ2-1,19,CASSQDLVVWTGGFNEQFF
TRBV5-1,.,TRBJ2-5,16,CASSLDVTGYQETQYF
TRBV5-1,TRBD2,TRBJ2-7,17,CASSLGASGILTYEQYF
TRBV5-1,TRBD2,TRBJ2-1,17,CASSFVAGGPLYNEQFF
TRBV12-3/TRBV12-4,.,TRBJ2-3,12,CASSLREDTQYF
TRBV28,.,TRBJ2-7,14,CASSFSGHPYEQYF
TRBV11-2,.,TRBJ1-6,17,CASSLRRGGSYNSPLHF
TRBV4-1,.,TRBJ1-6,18,CASSQDGRGSSYNSPLHF
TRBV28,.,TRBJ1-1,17,CASSLWGSGGASTEAFF
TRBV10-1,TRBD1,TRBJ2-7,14,CASSNKTGWYEQYF
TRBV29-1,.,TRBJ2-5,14,CSGRGGRFQETQYF
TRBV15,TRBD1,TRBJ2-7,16,CATSRGTGDLIYEQYF
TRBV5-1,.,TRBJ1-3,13,CASTPGSGNTIYF
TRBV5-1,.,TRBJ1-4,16,CASSLGRTATNEKLFF
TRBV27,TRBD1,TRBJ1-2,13,CASRRQGNYGYTF
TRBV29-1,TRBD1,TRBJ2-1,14,CSVGGQGLRNEQFF
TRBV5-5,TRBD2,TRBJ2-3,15,CASTPGAGDIDTQYF
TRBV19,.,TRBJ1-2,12,CASSIVNYGYTF
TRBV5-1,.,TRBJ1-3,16,CASSLREGRRGNTIYF
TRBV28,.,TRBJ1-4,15,CASSPYGVTNEKLFF
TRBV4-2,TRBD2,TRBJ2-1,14,CASSRTSSYNEQFF
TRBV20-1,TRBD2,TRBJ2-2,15,CSASFRGGETGELFF
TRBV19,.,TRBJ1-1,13,CASSKGVNTEAFF
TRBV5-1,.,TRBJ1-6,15,CASSLQRTAHSPLHF